The source of this T cell receptor beta chain is a study of T cells after yellow fever vaccination. Background on the study: The authors prepared low-cell-number fractions using SMART-Seq v4 Ultra Low Input. Study-level findings and limits: There was a possibility that FACS-sorted repertoires contained abundant clonotypes contaminating from the bulk population. Subsequent to the booster, the majority of primary-vaccination clones reappeared (around 96% CD4, approximately 85% CD8).

TCRdb called the 5' RACE reads again in MiXCR, with one record for every CDR3 protein. The repertoire has roughly 180,000 distinct CDR3 sequences, approximately 6.2% of them found once; the top ten carry 2.5% to 3.5%. There are many counts of this clonotype. As yet, its antigen is unknown. The germline V gene has CDR1 DFQATT and CDR2 SNEGSKA (reference sequence). The CDR3 totals 13 residues. V shed 2 bases and J shed 5 bases, with 12 bases lying between them. The input for sequencing was CD4+ T cells sorted from PBMCs, taken on the day of the first yellow fever vaccination. The V gene is TRBV20-1, the J gene TRBJ1-1; D might be TRBD1 (5 bases). The source is a man in his late teens or twenties who received the YFV17D yellow fever vaccine. The CDR3 nucleotides read TGCAGTGCTAGAACAGGCTTGGGGACTGAAGCTTTCTTT. Encoded protein: CSARTGLGTEAFF.